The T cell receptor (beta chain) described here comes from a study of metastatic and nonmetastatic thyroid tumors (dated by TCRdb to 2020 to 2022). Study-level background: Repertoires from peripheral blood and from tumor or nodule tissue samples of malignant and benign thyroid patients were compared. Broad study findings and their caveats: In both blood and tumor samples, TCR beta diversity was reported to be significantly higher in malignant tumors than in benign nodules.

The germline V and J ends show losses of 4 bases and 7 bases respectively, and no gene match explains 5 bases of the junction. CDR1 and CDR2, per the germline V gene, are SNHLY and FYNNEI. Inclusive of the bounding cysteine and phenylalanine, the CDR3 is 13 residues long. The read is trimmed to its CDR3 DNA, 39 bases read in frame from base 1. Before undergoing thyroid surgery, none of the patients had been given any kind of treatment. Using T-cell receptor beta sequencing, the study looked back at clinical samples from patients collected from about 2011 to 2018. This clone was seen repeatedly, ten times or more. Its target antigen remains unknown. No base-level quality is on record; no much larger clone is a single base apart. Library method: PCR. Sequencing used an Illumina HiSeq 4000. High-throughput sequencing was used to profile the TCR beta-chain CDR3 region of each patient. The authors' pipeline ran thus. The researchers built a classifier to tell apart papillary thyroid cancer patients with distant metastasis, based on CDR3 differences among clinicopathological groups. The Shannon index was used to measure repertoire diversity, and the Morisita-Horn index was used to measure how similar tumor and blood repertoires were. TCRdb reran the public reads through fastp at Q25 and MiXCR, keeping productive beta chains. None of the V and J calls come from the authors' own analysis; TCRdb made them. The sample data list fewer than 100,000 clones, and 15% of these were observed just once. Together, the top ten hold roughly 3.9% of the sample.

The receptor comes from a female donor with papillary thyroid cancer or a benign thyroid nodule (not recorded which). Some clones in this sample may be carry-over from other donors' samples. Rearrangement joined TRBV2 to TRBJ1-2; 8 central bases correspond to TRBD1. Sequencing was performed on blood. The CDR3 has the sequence CASSGTGLVGYTF. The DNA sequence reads TGTGCCAGCAGTGGGACAGGGTTAGTTGGCTACACCTTC.